The next 9 T cell receptor beta chains were all read from a single sample in a study of early T cells in non-severe SARS-CoV-2 infection. TCRdb used MiXCR to reprocess the 5' RACE reads, holding one entry per CDR3 protein. The sample lists tens of thousands of distinct CDR3 sequences; 15% were seen once. Input material: whole blood. These receptors were taken from an adult who was a healthcare worker with PCR-confirmed SARS-CoV-2 infection or an uninfected control (not recorded which).

This clonotype turned up a few times. This chain uses TRBV29-1 with TRBJ1-1; D gene ambiguous. Trimming took off 7 bases at V and 0 bases at J, with 12 bases between the two ends. Germline V CDR1 and CDR2: SQVTM, ANQGSEA. The CDR3 extends over 13 amino acids. The chain's CDR3 is CSGRVTVNTEAFF. The CDR3 DNA sequence: TGCAGCGGACGAGTGACGGTGAACACTGAAGCTTTCTTT.

The rearrangement joins TRBV11-2 to TRBJ2-2, with D possibly matching TRBD2 (6 bases). The CDR3 spans 18 residues. The germline gives CDR1 SGHAT, CDR2 FQNNGV. Trimming left V 5 bases short and J 1 base short, with 20 bases between. CDR3 DNA: TGTGCCAGCAGCCGAGGGTTCTACCGGGACTTGAACACCGGGGAGCTGTTTTTT. Encoded protein: CASSRGFYRDLNTGELFF.

This clonotype was seen more than once but under ten times. The chain links TRBV20-1 to TRBJ2-2; the D gene could be TRBD1 or TRBD2 (5 bases each). The CDR3 contains 14 residues. V was cut by 3 bases and J by 8 bases, with 16 bases left in between. Looked up from germline, CDR1 is DFQATT and CDR2 is SNEGSKA (reference sequence). The CDR3 spells CSASRPVEGGELFF. The CDR3 DNA reads as TGCAGTGCTAGTAGGCCGGTCGAGGGGGGGGAGCTGTTTTTT.

The chain is built from TRBV7-2 and TRBJ2-7; D unresolved. This CDR3 is built from 15 residues. V was pared by 1 base and J by 0 bases, with 10 bases between. Germline V gives CDR1 SGHTA, CDR2 FQGNSA. For the CDR3, the DNA is TGTGCCAGCAGCTTAGATCCAGGACGCTCCTACGAGCAGTACTTC. It is translated as CASSLDPGRSYEQYF.

Ten or more counts support this clonotype. This chain's CDR3 is CASSPRGLAGGNEQFF. The CDR3 nucleotides are TGTGCCAGCTCACCGAGAGGCCTAGCGGGAGGAAATGAGCAGTTCTTC. The chain is built from TRBV18 and TRBJ2-1, with 11 bases aligning to TRBD2. This CDR3 has 16 residues. V shed 3 bases, J shed 7 bases, and the junction held 8 bases outside the gene matches. Per germline, CDR1 KGHSH and CDR2 LQKENI.

This chain joins TRBV30 and TRBJ1-6, with TRBD1 matching over 8 bases. J lost 8 bases, V lost 2 bases, and 2 bases had no gene match. Germline lookup yields CDR1 GTSNPN and CDR2 SVGIG (reference sequence). This CDR3 is built from 13 residues. CDR3 nucleotides: TGTGCCTGGAGTACGACAGGGGATTCACCCCTCCACTTT. It yields the protein CAWSTTGDSPLHF.

This clonotype has more than one count but fewer than ten. This chain links TRBV7-9 with TRBJ2-7, with 11 bases that match TRBD2. The length of the CDR3 is 17 residues. CDR1 is SEHNR, CDR2 FQNEAQ, per germline (reference sequence). Trimming cost V 7 bases and J 4 bases; bases outside gene matches: 15. The CDR3 nucleotides read TGTGCCAGCACCAGACGGACTAGCGGGCCTGGGGCTTACGAGCAGTACTTC. This sequence encodes CASTRRTSGPGAYEQYF.

This clonotype came up a few times. The rearrangement uses TRBV28 and TRBJ2-1; possibly TRBD1 for D (5 bases). Germline V gene lookup returns CDR1 MDHEN and CDR2 SYDVKM. V lost 5 bases to trimming and J lost 6 bases, with 14 bases between them. CDR3 size: 14 residues. The chain's CDR3 is CASSHNPRGNEQFF. DNA of the CDR3: TGTGCCAGCAGTCATAACCCTAGGGGCAATGAGCAGTTCTTC.

There are a few counts of this clonotype. The gene calls are TRBV6-2 or TRBV6-3 and TRBJ2-1, with 11 bases identical to TRBD2. The CDR3 length is 15 residues. CDR1 MNHEY and CDR2 SVGEGT come from the germline V gene. After removal of 7 bases from V and 6 bases from J, the junction contained 8 bases not matched to a gene. The CDR3 DNA sequence: TGTGCCAGCACCGAACTAGCGGGAGTACCCAATGAGCAGTTCTTC. Translated: CASTELAGVPNEQFF.